This TCR beta chain originates from a study of OX40 agonist ivuxolimab in advanced cancers. About the study: With a range of roughly 20 to 79, age averaged approximately 60 years, and around 80% were male.

Data came from immunoSEQ multiplex PCR; TCRdb stores just in-frame clones and leaves some out. The profile shows tens of thousands of clones, around 84% of them singletons. The study's findings and limits: Low normalized T-cell clonal expansion was also seen in some nonresponders.

People who had autoimmune disease history or systemic immunosuppression were excluded. This CDR3 contains 19 residues. V lost 3 bases, J lost 6 bases, and 16 bases stayed unmatched. The germline gives CDR1 MNHEY, CDR2 SMNVEV (reference sequence). Worth noting for this clone: Its antigen is not known.

This TCR was recovered from an adult with an advanced solid tumor such as melanoma, head and neck, liver or kidney cancer. The chain is built from TRBV27 and TRBJ2-1; 11 bases map to TRBD2. This specimen consisted of CD4+ or CD8+ T cells sorted from blood, obtained in a trial of the OX40 agonist ivuxolimab. The CDR3 region has the DNA TGTGCCAGCAGTTTCCAGGTCCCTAGCGGGGGGACCCCTATCAATGAGCAGTTCTTC. Residues: CASSFQVPSGGTPINEQFF.